The 32 T cell receptor beta chains in this list originate from one sample, sequenced in a study of regulatory T cells in long-lasting Graves disease. The authors built TCR beta libraries using iRepertoire HTBI primers and Arm-PCR of CDR3 regions. TCRdb reanalysed the multiplex PCR reads using MiXCR and keeps one entry per CDR3 protein. Found here are about 470,000 distinct CDR3 sequences, more than 12% of them singletons; the top ten hold 15% to 20%. Time point indicated: newly diagnosed GD, antithyroid drugs for less than 3 months. Extracted PBMC RNA gave rise to the TCR library. These data were likewise used in another study, on T cells in Graves' hyperthyroidism and ophthalmopathy.

The specimen was peripheral blood mononuclear cells (PBMCs), collected at new diagnosis, from a patient treated with antithyroid drugs. The receptors derive from a woman under 40 with Graves disease.

Ten or more counts support this clonotype. The chain has TRBV6-1 and TRBJ2-5, with D uncertain. CDR1 is MNHNS, CDR2 SASEGT, per germline. Trimming left V 7 bases short and J 1 base short, with 13 bases between. The CDR3 runs 14 residues. The CDR3 nucleotides read TGTGCCAGCAACCGCGGAAGCCTCCAAGAGACCCAGTACTTC. It encodes CASNRGSLQETQYF.

In this sample, this clonotype turned up many times. The genes are TRBV11-1 and TRBJ2-3; possibly TRBD1 or TRBD2 for D (5 bases each). Trimming left V 7 bases short and J 5 bases short, with 19 bases between. Per the germline V gene, CDR1 is SGHAT and CDR2 is FQDESV (reference sequence). The CDR3 is 15 amino acids. CDR3 protein: CASTRDRSAVDTQYF. The CDR3 nucleotides are TGTGCCAGCACAAGGGACCGTAGTGCGGTAGATACGCAGTATTTT.

This clonotype was observed many times. The chain uses TRBV12-3 or TRBV12-4 and TRBJ2-2; tentative D call: TRBD2 (6 bases). This CDR3 has 15 amino acids. V was cut by 3 bases and J by 1 base, with 9 bases left in between. The CDR3 DNA is TGTGCCAGCAGTTTGACTAGTGTGAACACCGGGGAGCTGTTTTTT. Translation: CASSLTSVNTGELFF.

V usage is TRBV19 and J usage is TRBJ2-1; tentative D call: TRBD2 (5 bases). The CDR3 is 15 residues long. V was shortened by 8 bases and J by 4 bases, with 18 bases between the two germline ends. Looked up from germline, CDR1 is LNHDA and CDR2 is SQIVND (reference sequence). CDR3 residues: CASGDSERLYNEQFF. In nucleotides, the CDR3 is TGTGCCAGTGGGGATTCGGAGCGGCTATACAATGAGCAGTTCTTC.

This clonotype was seen repeatedly, ten times or more. This chain joins TRBV11-2 and TRBJ2-1, with D tentatively TRBD1 (6 bases). The V gene lost 5 bases and the J gene lost 0 bases, with 14 bases spanning the gap. The CDR3 is 16 amino acids. The germline V gene has CDR1 SGHAT and CDR2 FQNNGV. The CDR3 sequence is CASSTSIGGSYNEQFF. CDR3 nucleotides: TGTGCCAGCAGCACTTCGATAGGGGGCTCCTACAATGAGCAGTTCTTC.

A note on this clonotype: The junction departs from the called germline gene at one end, perhaps through a read error. V gene TRBV7-9 combines with J gene TRBJ1-4, with D tentatively TRBD1 (6 bases). The CDR3 runs to 14 residues. Germline assignment: CDR1 SEHNR and CDR2 FQNEAQ (reference sequence). The CDR3 region is CASSLDGDPGQQVF. DNA of the CDR3: TGTGCCAGCAGCCTAGACGGAGACCCGGGACAACAGGTTTTT.

There are a few counts of this clonotype. J is TRBJ2-1 and V is TRBV15, with 12 bases that match TRBD2. Germline loops: CDR1 LNHNV, CDR2 YYDKDF (reference sequence). V was clipped by 0 bases and J by 7 bases; unmatched bases: 7. The CDR3 has 17 amino acids. The CDR3 protein is CATSRDLTSGSMNEQFF. For the CDR3, the DNA is TGTGCCACCAGCAGAGATTTGACTAGCGGGAGTATGAATGAGCAGTTCTTC. The entire variable domain, with the rest obtained from reference TRBV15 and TRBJ2-1, is as follows: DAMVIQNPRYQVTQFGKPVTLSCSQTLNHNVMYWYQQKSSQAPKLLFHYYDKDFNNEADTPDNFQSRRPNTSFCFLDIRSPGLGDTAMYLCATSRDLTSGSMNEQFFGPGTRLTVL.

The V and J genes are TRBV19 and TRBJ1-2; tentatively, D is TRBD1 (6 bases). The V and J ends lost 10 bases and 3 bases respectively, with 15 bases between them. The CDR3 has 13 residues. Germline V CDR1 and CDR2: LNHDA, SQIVND (reference sequence). CDR3: CATKLGAYYGYTF. The CDR3 bases are TGTGCCACCAAATTGGGGGCTTACTATGGCTACACCTTC.

In DNA, the CDR3 is TGTGCCAGCAGCTTAAGGGGGCTTAGCGGTTCGCGGAATGAGCAGTTCTTC. Amino acids: CASSLRGLSGSRNEQFF. The chain couples TRBV7-9 to TRBJ2-1; a possible D gene is TRBD1 (7 bases). This CDR3 comprises 17 residues. Trimming pared 2 bases from V and 7 bases from J, leaving 21 bases between. Germline V lookup: CDR1 SEHNR, CDR2 FQNEAQ (reference sequence).

A word on this clonotype: This could be a read error, since a much larger clone is one nucleotide away. V usage is TRBV10-1 and J usage is TRBJ2-5, with unresolved D. The tail of the sequence fits TRBJ2-1 better, so the J call may be wrong. The CDR3 runs to 14 residues. CDR1 WNHNN and CDR2 SYGVQD come from the germline V gene (reference sequence). Written as DNA, the CDR3 is TGCGCCAGCAACCACGACGCGGTGGGGAATGAGCAGTTCTTC. It is translated as CASNHDAVGNEQFF.

The chain couples TRBV14 to TRBJ2-5, with D unclear. CDR1 is SGHDN, CDR2 FVKESK, per germline. The CDR3 sequence is 14 residues long. The germline V and J ends were trimmed by 1 base and 5 bases, with 11 bases remaining between them. The CDR3 DNA follows: TGTGCCAGCAGCCAAGTGGGTTTCCGGGAGACCCAGTACTTC. Encoded protein: CASSQVGFRETQYF.

The chain couples TRBV10-3 to TRBJ1-6, with D possibly matching TRBD1 (5 bases). V dropped 8 bases and J dropped 3 bases, with 14 bases sitting between them. Per the germline V gene, CDR1 is ENHRY and CDR2 is SYGVKD. The CDR3 is made up of 15 amino acids. Written as DNA, the CDR3 is TGTGCCATCGGGCTAGGGGAATTCTATAATTCACCCCTCCACTTT. Protein product: CAIGLGEFYNSPLHF.

This clonotype came up many times. This chain connects TRBV12-3 or TRBV12-4 to TRBJ1-2; 7 bases are shared with TRBD1. The length of the CDR3 is 14 residues. V trimming: 7 bases; J trimming: 8 bases; junction bases outside the gene matches: 13. CDR3 amino acids: CASTGDRVLFGYTF. The CDR3 DNA reads as TGTGCCAGCACCGGCGACAGGGTCTTATTCGGCTACACCTTC.

V is TRBV7-9 and J is TRBJ1-1, with 9 positions matching TRBD1. The CDR3 runs 16 residues. V trimming: 5 bases; J trimming: 5 bases; junction bases outside the gene matches: 12. Germline values: CDR1 SEHNR, CDR2 FQNEAQ (reference sequence). The CDR3 sequence: CASSPGGQGRKTEAFF. CDR3 coding DNA: TGTGCCAGCAGCCCCGGGGGACAGGGCCGTAAAACTGAAGCTTTCTTT.

This clonotype was seen ten or more times. V and J are TRBV4-2 and TRBJ2-2, with 9 bases matching TRBD1. Germline V gives CDR1 LGHNA, CDR2 YNFKEQ. The ends lost 0 bases at V and 7 bases at J; junction bases unmatched: 6. The CDR3 loop spans 16 amino acids. This CDR3 is CASSQDPQGAGGELFF. CDR3 in DNA: TGTGCCAGCAGCCAAGACCCACAGGGGGCTGGCGGGGAGCTGTTTTTT.

The table lists this clonotype with many counts. This sequence joins TRBV11-2 and TRBJ2-5; D is possibly TRBD1 (5 bases). Germline V gives CDR1 SGHAT, CDR2 FQNNGV. V lost 3 bases, J lost 2 bases, and 10 bases lay in between. The CDR3 totals 14 residues. For the CDR3, the DNA is TGTGCCAGCAGCTTGGGGCGGCTACAAGAGACCCAGTACTTC. Encoded protein: CASSLGRLQETQYF.

There are many counts of this clonotype. The J gene is TRBJ2-1, the V gene TRBV11-3, with TRBD2 matching 10 bases. Germline CDR1 is SGHNT and CDR2 is YENEEA. V was pared by 0 bases and J by 13 bases, with 15 bases of the junction left unmatched. The CDR3 length is 17 residues. The CDR3 DNA reads as TGTGCCAGCAGCTTAGACACCAAGCGCGCGGGACTAGCGAGCCAGTTCTTC. Its translation is CASSLDTKRAGLASQFF.

The CDR3 protein is CASSQDLGYGYTF. The CDR3 nucleotides are TGTGCCAGCAGCCAAGATCTTGGGTATGGCTACACCTTC. The V gene is TRBV14, the J gene TRBJ1-2; D gene uncertain. V lost 0 bases to trimming and J lost 5 bases, with 7 bases between them. This CDR3 contains 13 residues. CDR1 is SGHDN, CDR2 FVKESK, per germline.

This clonotype was counted between two and nine times. The genes are TRBV5-1 and TRBJ2-7; D tentatively reads TRBD1 or TRBD2 (5 bases each). CDR1 is SGHRS and CDR2 is YFSETQ in the germline V gene. CDR3 size: 11 residues. V was clipped by 4 bases and J by 5 bases, with 7 bases between them. The CDR3 nucleotides read TGCGCCAGCAGCACGGGACACGAGCAGTACTTC. Amino acid sequence: CASSTGHEQYF.

The chain links TRBV2 to TRBJ1-6, with 7 bases aligning to TRBD1. The CDR3 is made up of 15 amino acids. In germline, CDR1 is SNHLY, CDR2 FYNNEI. V was clipped by 6 bases and J by 6 bases; unmatched bases: 8. CDR3 DNA sequence: TGTGCCAGCAGGGGCACCCGACAGGGTAATTCACCCCTCCACTTT. This encodes CASRGTRQGNSPLHF.

Of note for this clonotype: A much bigger clone sits one base away, suggesting this may be a read error. V and J are TRBV18 and TRBJ1-4; D unclear. Germline V gene data show CDR1 as KGHSH and CDR2 as LQKENI. The CDR3 covers 13 residues. The CDR3 here is CVSSPSLGEKLFF. For the CDR3, the DNA is TGTGTCAGCTCACCAAGTTTGGGCGAAAAACTGTTTTTT.

This clonotype was seen at least ten times. This chain connects TRBV2 to TRBJ2-7; D possibly uses TRBD1 or TRBD2 (5 bases each). Germline CDR1 SNHLY, CDR2 FYNNEI. The length of the CDR3 is 15 residues. The germline V and J ends were trimmed by 6 bases and 2 bases, with 17 bases remaining between them. CDR3 coding DNA: TGTGCCAGCAGATACAGGACTCGTAGAACCTACGAGCAGTACTTC. Translating it yields CASRYRTRRTYEQYF.

CDR3 region: CASSFRLLSNEKLFF. CDR3 nucleotides: TGTGCCAGCAGTTTCAGGCTCTTGTCTAATGAAAAACTGTTTTTT. The chain employs TRBV27 and TRBJ1-4; no firm D call. V gave up 3 bases and J gave up 3 bases, with 11 bases separating them. CDR1 and CDR2 from the germline V gene are MNHEY and SMNVEV (reference sequence). The length of the CDR3 is 15 residues.

This clonotype was counted many times. The V gene is TRBV7-8, the J gene TRBJ2-3; 14 nucleotides agree with TRBD2. The CDR3 sequence is 17 residues long. The V gene end was trimmed by 6 bases and the J gene end by 4 bases; junction bases not matched to a gene: 9. Germline loops: CDR1 SGHVS, CDR2 FQNEAQ. CDR3 coding DNA: TGTGCCAGCAGTAGCCAGGTGACTAGCGGGAGGGCAGATACGCAGTATTTT. The encoded protein is CASSSQVTSGRADTQYF.

This clonotype was picked up a small number of times. In DNA, the CDR3 is TGTGCCAGCATGCGTATCCCTAGCACAGATACGCAGTATTTT. Amino acid sequence: CASMRIPSTDTQYF. The V and J genes are TRBV12-3 or TRBV12-4 and TRBJ2-3; D gene ambiguous. The CDR3 consists of 14 residues. V was clipped by 7 bases and J by 0 bases, with 11 bases between them.

This clonotype was seen only a few times. The chain combines TRBV27 with TRBJ2-2; 8 bases align to TRBD1. V lost 6 bases to trimming and J lost 4 bases; unmatched junction nucleotides: 7. The CDR3 is made up of 15 amino acids. CDR1 and CDR2 from the germline V gene are MNHEY and SMNVEV (reference sequence). CDR3 residues: CASSPDRAGTGELFF. The CDR3, as DNA: TGTGCCAGCAGCCCGGACAGGGCGGGCACCGGGGAGCTGTTTTTT.

This clonotype has ten or more counts. The chain has TRBV20-1 and TRBJ2-2; D remains ambiguous. Per the germline V gene, CDR1 is DFQATT and CDR2 is SNEGSKA (reference sequence). The V and J ends lost 3 bases and 7 bases respectively, with 18 bases between them. The CDR3 runs to 15 residues. The DNA for the CDR3 is TGCAGTGCTAGTTCGTCGGGTGGGTTTGTCGGGGAGCTGTTTTTT. Its translation is CSASSSGGFVGELFF.

The J gene is TRBJ2-2, the V gene TRBV19, with 8 nucleotides matching TRBD1. CDR3 length: 15 amino acids. V lost 5 bases, J lost 6 bases, and 8 bases stayed unmatched. Germline V CDR1 and CDR2: LNHDA, SQIVND (reference sequence). The chain's CDR3 is CASSPRTGTSGELFF. CDR3 sequence (DNA): TGTGCCAGTAGTCCCCGGACAGGGACCTCCGGGGAGCTGTTTTTT.

The sample holds a few counts of this clonotype. The rearrangement links TRBV29-1 to TRBJ2-4; weak D call: TRBD1 (6 bases). Germline CDR1 SQVTM, CDR2 ANQGSEA. The CDR3 consists of 14 residues. V was shortened by 4 bases and J by 2 bases, with 12 bases between the two germline ends. The chain's CDR3 is CSVVGGESKNIQYF. In DNA, the CDR3 is TGCAGCGTTGTTGGGGGCGAGTCCAAAAACATTCAGTACTTC.

This clonotype occurred many times. J is TRBJ2-1 and V is TRBV27, with a weak D call TRBD1 (6 bases). Looked up from germline, CDR1 is MNHEY and CDR2 is SMNVEV (reference sequence). The CDR3 extends over 15 amino acids. The V end was cut by 3 bases, the J end by 2 bases, with 11 bases between. In DNA, the CDR3 is TGTGCCAGCAGTTTCACCCGACAGGCCTACAATGAGCAGTTCTTC. This codes for CASSFTRQAYNEQFF.

In its sample, this clonotype was seen many times. V gene TRBV15 combines with J gene TRBJ2-3; TRBD2 matches at 7 bases. CDR1 LNHNV and CDR2 YYDKDF come from the germline V gene (reference sequence). The CDR3 runs 14 residues. V shed 8 bases and J 0 bases; nucleotides not matched to a gene: 5. The DNA for the CDR3 is TGTGCCACCTTGAGCGGGGCGAGCACAGATACGCAGTATTTT. It translates to CATLSGASTDTQYF.

This clonotype has a count of ten or more. The chain has TRBV19 and TRBJ2-5, with unresolved D. V was trimmed by 3 bases and J by 5 bases, leaving 10 bases between them. The V gene's germline CDR1 is LNHDA and CDR2 SQIVND (reference sequence). The CDR3 is made up of 13 amino acids. The CDR3 here is CASSISGTETQYF. CDR3 nucleotide sequence: TGTGCCAGTAGTATTTCGGGTACGGAGACCCAGTACTTC.